This T cell receptor beta chain was identified during a study of CD8+CD57+ T cells in acquired aplastic anemia. Study overall: Roughly 3.2 ug was the average amount of DNA from sorted CD4+ and CD8+ cells.

A note on this clonotype: Antigen specificity is unknown.

Broader study findings: There were roughly 28 CD8+ CDR3 sequences that occurred in both patients and controls. The CD8+ Simpson's diversity of patients and controls was not significantly different.

Researchers used genomic DNA as the template to profile TCR beta VDJ and CDR3. One entry per CDR3 protein results from TCRdb running MiXCR on the reads. The sample includes 80,000 or so distinct CDR3 sequences, about 70% seen only once; the top ten take about 82%. Sequencing was done on patients that had shown CD8+CD57+ cell expansion by flow cytometry. Patients had received no therapy at the time of blood sampling. Sequences were obtained from sorted CD4+, CD8+, or CD8+CD57+ T cells (not recorded which) from PBMCs. This TCR derives from a human donor with aplastic anemia.

Written as DNA, the CDR3 is TGTGCCAGCGGCACCAATGGGGGGGAGCTGTTTTTT. Translating it yields CASGTNGGELFF. This sequence joins TRBV7-2 and TRBJ2-2; no reliable D call. This CDR3 region has 12 residues. With 8 bases removed from V and 8 bases from J, the gap between germline ends came to 12 bases. Germline lookup yields CDR1 SGHTA and CDR2 FQGNSA.